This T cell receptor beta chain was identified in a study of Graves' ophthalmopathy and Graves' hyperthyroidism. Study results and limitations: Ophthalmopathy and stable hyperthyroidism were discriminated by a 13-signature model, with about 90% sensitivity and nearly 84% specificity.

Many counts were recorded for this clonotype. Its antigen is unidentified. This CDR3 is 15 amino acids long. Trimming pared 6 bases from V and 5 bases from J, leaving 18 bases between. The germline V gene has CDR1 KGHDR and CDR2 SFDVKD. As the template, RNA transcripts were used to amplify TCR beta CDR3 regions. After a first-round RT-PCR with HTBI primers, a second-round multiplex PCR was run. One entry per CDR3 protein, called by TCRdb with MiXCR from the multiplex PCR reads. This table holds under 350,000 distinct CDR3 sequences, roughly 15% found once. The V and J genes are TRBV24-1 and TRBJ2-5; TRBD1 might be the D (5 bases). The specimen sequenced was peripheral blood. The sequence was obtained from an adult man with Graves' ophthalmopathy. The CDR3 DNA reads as TGTGCCACCAGTCAGGGTGGAAGATTTTCGGAGACCCAGTACTTC. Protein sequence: CATSQGGRFSETQYF.